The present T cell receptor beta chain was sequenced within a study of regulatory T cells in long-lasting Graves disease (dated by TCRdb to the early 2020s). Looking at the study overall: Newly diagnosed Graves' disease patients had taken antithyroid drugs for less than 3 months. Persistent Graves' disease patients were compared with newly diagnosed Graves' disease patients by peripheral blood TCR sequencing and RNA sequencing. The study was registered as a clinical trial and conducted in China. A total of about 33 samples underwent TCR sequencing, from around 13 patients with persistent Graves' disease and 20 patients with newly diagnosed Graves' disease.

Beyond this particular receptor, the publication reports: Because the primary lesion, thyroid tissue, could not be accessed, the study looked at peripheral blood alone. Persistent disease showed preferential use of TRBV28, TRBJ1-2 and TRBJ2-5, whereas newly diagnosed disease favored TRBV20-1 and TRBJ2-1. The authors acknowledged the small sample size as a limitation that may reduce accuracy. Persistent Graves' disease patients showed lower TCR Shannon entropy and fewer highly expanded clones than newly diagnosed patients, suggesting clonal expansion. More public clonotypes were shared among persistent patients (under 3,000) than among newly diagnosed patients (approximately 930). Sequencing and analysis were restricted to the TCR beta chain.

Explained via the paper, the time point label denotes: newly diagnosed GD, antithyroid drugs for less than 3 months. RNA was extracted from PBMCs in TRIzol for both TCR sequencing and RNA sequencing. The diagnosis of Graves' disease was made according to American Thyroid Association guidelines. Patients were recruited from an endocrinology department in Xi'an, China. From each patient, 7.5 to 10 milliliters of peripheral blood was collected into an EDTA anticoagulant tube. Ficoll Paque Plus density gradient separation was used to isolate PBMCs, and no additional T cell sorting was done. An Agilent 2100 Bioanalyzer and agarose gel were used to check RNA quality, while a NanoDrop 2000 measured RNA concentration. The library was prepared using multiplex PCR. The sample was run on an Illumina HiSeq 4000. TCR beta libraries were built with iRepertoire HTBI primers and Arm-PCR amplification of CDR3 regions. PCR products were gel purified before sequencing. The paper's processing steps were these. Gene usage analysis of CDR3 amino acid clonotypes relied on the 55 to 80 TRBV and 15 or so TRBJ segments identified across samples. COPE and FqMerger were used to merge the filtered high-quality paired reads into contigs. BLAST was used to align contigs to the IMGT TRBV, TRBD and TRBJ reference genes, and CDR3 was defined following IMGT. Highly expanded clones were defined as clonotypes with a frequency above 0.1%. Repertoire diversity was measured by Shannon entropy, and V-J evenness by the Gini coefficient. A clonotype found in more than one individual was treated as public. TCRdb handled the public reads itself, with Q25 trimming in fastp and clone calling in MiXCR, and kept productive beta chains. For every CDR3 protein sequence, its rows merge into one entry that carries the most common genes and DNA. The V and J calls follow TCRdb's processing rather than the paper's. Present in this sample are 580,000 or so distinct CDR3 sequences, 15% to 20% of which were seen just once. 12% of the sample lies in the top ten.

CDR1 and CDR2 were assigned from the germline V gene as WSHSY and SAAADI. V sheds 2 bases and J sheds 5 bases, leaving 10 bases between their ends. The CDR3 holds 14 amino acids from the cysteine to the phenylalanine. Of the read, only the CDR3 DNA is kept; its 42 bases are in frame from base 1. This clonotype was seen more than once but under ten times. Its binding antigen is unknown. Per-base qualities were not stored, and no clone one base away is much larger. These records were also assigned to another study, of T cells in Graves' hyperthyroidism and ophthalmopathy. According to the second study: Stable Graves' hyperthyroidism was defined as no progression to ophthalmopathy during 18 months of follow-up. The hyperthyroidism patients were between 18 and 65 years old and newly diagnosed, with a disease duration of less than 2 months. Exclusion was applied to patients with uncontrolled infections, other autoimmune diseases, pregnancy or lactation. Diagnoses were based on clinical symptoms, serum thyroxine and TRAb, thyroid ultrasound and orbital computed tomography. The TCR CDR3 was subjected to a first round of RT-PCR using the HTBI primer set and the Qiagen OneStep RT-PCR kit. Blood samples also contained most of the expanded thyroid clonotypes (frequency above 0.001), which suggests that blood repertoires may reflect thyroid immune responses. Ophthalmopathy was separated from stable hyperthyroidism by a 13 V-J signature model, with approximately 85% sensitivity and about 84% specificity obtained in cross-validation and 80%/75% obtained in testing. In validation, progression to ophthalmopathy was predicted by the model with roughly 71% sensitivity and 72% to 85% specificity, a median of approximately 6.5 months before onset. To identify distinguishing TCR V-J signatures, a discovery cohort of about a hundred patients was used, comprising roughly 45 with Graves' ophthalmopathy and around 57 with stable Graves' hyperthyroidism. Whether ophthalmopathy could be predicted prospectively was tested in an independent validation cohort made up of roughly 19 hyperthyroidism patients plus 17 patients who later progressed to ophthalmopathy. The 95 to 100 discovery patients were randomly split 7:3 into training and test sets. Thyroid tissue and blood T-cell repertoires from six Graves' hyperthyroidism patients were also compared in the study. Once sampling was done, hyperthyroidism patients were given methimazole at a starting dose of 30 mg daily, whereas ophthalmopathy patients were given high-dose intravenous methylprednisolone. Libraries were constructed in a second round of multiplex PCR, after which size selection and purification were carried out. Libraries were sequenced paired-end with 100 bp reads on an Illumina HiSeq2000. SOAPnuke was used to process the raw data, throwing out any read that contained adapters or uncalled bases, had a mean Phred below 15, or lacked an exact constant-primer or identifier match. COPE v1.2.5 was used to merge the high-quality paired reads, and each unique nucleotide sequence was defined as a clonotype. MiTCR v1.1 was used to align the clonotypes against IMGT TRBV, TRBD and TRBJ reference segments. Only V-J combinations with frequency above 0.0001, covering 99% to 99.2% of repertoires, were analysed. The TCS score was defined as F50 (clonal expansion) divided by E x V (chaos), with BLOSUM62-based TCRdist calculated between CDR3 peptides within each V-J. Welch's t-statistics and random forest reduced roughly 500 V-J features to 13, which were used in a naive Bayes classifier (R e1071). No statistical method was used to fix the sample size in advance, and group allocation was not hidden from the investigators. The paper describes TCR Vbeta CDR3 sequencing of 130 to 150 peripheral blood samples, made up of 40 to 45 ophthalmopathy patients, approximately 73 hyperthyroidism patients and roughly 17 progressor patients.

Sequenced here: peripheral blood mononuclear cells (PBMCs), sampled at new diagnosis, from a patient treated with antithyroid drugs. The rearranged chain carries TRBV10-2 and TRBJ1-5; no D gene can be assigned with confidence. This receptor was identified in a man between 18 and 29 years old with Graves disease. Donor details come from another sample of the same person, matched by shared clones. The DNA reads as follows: TGCGCCAGCAGTGAGAGGGTATCCTATCAGCCCCAGCATTTT. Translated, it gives CASSERVSYQPQHF.